Reported below is one T cell receptor (beta chain). The CDR3 is 14 amino acids. Deletions cut 1 base from V and 4 bases from J, with 7 bases between. From germline, CDR1 is SNHLY and CDR2 FYNNEI. This specimen belongs to a study of control samples from healthy donors and cancer patients. The protocol was immunoSEQ multiplex PCR, while the TCRdb copy is restricted to in-frame clones and leaves out a portion. Of under 130,000 clones in the sample, about 80% were seen once. This TCR derives from a woman aged 50 to 60 in good health. The sequenced material came from blood. The chain has TRBV2 and TRBJ2-2, with a tentative D call TRBD1 (5 bases). CDR3 loop: CASSEEDTTGELFF. In DNA, the CDR3 is TGTGCCAGCAGTGAAGAGGACACCACCGGGGAGCTGTTTTTT.